This T cell receptor beta chain was identified during a study of monozygotic twins with inflammatory bowel disease. In the case of this clonotype: Its target is unknown.

Study-level findings and limits: For repertoire similarity, concordant twins did not differ from discordant twins, possibly because power was limited.

Template switching incorporated UMIs with a 6-nucleotide sample barcode. TCRdb reprocessed the 5' RACE reads and stores each CDR3 protein as one record, lacking DNA. The sample features 300,000 to 450,000 distinct CDR3 sequences, with 2.6% in its top ten. The length of the CDR3 is 14 residues. From germline, CDR1 is SEHNR and CDR2 FQNEAQ (reference sequence). The chain couples TRBV7-9 to TRBJ1-4; TCRdb indicates TRBD1, and absent DNA this call remains unverified. This TCR came from a human donor with ulcerative colitis or Crohn's disease, or a healthy co-twin of an affected twin (not recorded which). The sample taken for sequencing was blood. The CDR3 spells CASSRDRTNEKLFF.